These 25 T cell receptor beta chains originate from one sample sequenced in a study of blood T cell repertoires in COVID-19. The data were produced by immunoSEQ multiplex PCR, yet TCRdb's version contains in-frame clones alone and is incomplete. The data show 200,000 to 300,000 clones, with around four fifths seen just once and around 4% held by the top ten. Sequences were obtained from peripheral blood. These receptor sequences come from a man aged 60 to 75 with acute or convalescent COVID-19.

This chain uses TRBV3-1 (or the pseudogene TRBV3-2) with TRBJ1-4, with unresolved D. Trimming pared 0 bases from V and 6 bases from J, leaving 11 bases between. This CDR3 comprises 15 residues. Germline-derived CDR1 and CDR2 are LGHDT and YNNKEL (reference sequence). The CDR3 DNA reads as TGTGCCAGCAGCCAAGATCTAGGCGGTTATGAAAAACTGTTTTTT. As protein: CASSQDLGGYEKLFF.

This clone has just a few counts. The rearrangement links TRBV5-4 to TRBJ2-2; 10 nucleotides line up with TRBD1. The CDR3 covers 17 residues. J lost 4 bases, V lost 5 bases, and 11 bases had no gene match. Germline V CDR1 and CDR2: SGHNT, YYREEE (reference sequence). CDR3 protein: CASSPSPGTGVTGELFF. CDR3 DNA sequence: TGTGCCAGCAGTCCCTCGCCCGGGACAGGGGTCACCGGGGAGCTGTTTTTT.

V is TRBV10-2 and J is TRBJ2-1, with a weak D call TRBD1 (5 bases). The CDR3 spans 13 residues. With 2 bases removed from V and 4 bases from J, the gap between germline ends came to 6 bases. Germline CDR1 is WSHSY and CDR2 is SAAADI. In nucleotides, the CDR3 is TGCGCCAGCAGTGAGCAGGGTTACAATGAGCAGTTCTTC. Its translation is CASSEQGYNEQFF.

Turning to this clone: Germline is not matched at one junction end, which may reflect a read error. CDR3 protein: CASSQDSGLGALFF. CDR3 DNA sequence: TGTGCCAGCAGCCAAGATTCGGGACTCGGGGCGCTGTTTTTT. This chain links TRBV3-1 (or the pseudogene TRBV3-2) with TRBJ2-2, with D possibly matching TRBD2 (6 bases). The CDR3 extends over 14 amino acids. Looked up from germline, CDR1 is LGHDT and CDR2 is YNNKEL (reference sequence).

This chain connects TRBV20-1 to TRBJ2-3; 9 positions match TRBD2. CDR3 length equals 11 residues. V was clipped by 6 bases and J by 9 bases; unmatched bases: 4. The germline CDR1 and CDR2 sequences are DFQATT and SNEGSKA (reference sequence). The CDR3 DNA reads as TGCAGTGCGAAGGCGGGGGGGACGCAGTATTTT. Translating it yields CSAKAGGTQYF.

The chain joins TRBV28 to TRBJ2-2, with TRBD2 matching over 7 bases. The CDR3 sequence is 16 residues long. Germline V gene lookup returns CDR1 MDHEN and CDR2 SYDVKM. The J segment lost 8 bases and the V segment lost 1 base, leaving 10 bases of the junction unmatched. DNA for the CDR3: TGTGCCAGCAGTTTATCGGGGAGGGCCACGGGAGGGGAGCTGTTTTTT. Encoded protein: CASSLSGRATGGELFF. The variable domain in full, with the rest retrieved from reference TRBV28 and TRBJ2-2, is DVKVTQSSRYLVKRTGEKVFLECVQDMDHENMFWYRQDPGLGLRLIYFSYDVKMKEKGDIPEGYSVSREKKERFSLILESASTNQTSMYLCASSLSGRATGGELFFGEGSRLTVL.

The chain combines TRBV11-1 with TRBJ2-5; D call uncertain. Germline-derived CDR1 and CDR2 are SGHAT and FQDESV (reference sequence). The CDR3 runs 14 residues. Deletions cut 4 bases from V and 2 bases from J, with 11 bases between. The CDR3 DNA reads as TGTGCCAGCAGCTCCCGAGGAAGGCAAGAGACCCAGTACTTC. Protein product: CASSSRGRQETQYF.

This clone was counted only a few times. The chain has TRBV23-1 and TRBJ1-5; D is unclear. TRBV23-1 is treated as an ORF (open reading frame) with a function not yet certain. V lost 11 bases and J lost 4, with 21 bases in between. CDR3 length: 15 residues. As DNA, the CDR3 is TGCGCCCAACCCTTAGGAGGTGGGAAGAATCAGCCCCAGCATTTT. Protein: CAQPLGGGKNQPQHF.

This clone was detected a few times. This chain joins TRBV29-1 and TRBJ1-1; tentative D call: TRBD1 (6 bases). Trimming removed 7 bases from V and 1 base from J, with 19 bases in between. CDR1 and CDR2 from the germline V gene are SQVTM and ANQGSEA. CDR3 length equals 15 residues. For the CDR3, the DNA is TGCAGCGCCCCCGGAAAGGGGACATCGAACACTGAAGCTTTCTTT. This codes for CSAPGKGTSNTEAFF.

This clone turned up a few times. The genes are TRBV19 and TRBJ2-1; the match to TRBD2 covers 11 bases. The junction had 13 bases not matched to a gene; V was cut back by 3 bases and J by 9 bases. Germline loops: CDR1 LNHDA, CDR2 SQIVND (reference sequence). The CDR3 covers 17 residues. The CDR3: CASSMEGTSGRGGEQFF. DNA for the CDR3: TGTGCCAGTAGTATGGAGGGCACTAGCGGGAGAGGGGGTGAGCAGTTCTTC.

The DNA for the CDR3 is TGTGCCAGCAGCTTACCGGAGACAGGGGGCCTAGACACCGGGGAGCTGTTTTTT. Its protein product is CASSLPETGGLDTGELFF. The rearrangement uses TRBV7-8 and TRBJ2-2; TRBD1 matches 10 bases. The CDR3 spans 18 residues. The germline V gene has CDR1 SGHVS and CDR2 FQNEAQ. Trimming at V came to 2 bases and at J to 3 bases, leaving 9 bases not matched to a gene.

J is TRBJ2-4 and V is TRBV19, with D possibly being TRBD1 (5 bases). The CDR3 is made up of 19 amino acids. The V gene's germline CDR1 is LNHDA and CDR2 SQIVND (reference sequence). Deletions cut 7 bases from V and 0 bases from J, with 25 bases between. CDR3 DNA: TGTGCCAGTATATCCCCCCAGGGATCCCGAAAACTAGCCAAAAACATTCAGTACTTC. The encoded protein is CASISPQGSRKLAKNIQYF.

In its sample, this clone was seen a few times. The CDR3 is CASSVGVGSSYNEQFF. The CDR3, as DNA: TGTGCCAGCAGCGTAGGAGTGGGGAGCTCCTACAATGAGCAGTTCTTC. The chain couples TRBV9 to TRBJ2-1; D may be TRBD2 (5 bases). Looked up from germline, CDR1 is SGDLS and CDR2 is YYNGEE. The V and J ends lost 0 bases and 0 bases respectively, with 10 bases between them. The CDR3 contains 16 residues.

The chain employs TRBV5-4 and TRBJ2-7; TRBD2 might be the D (6 bases). The CDR3 runs to 13 residues. Looked up from germline, CDR1 is SGHNT and CDR2 is YYREEE (reference sequence). The V end lost 2 bases, the J end lost 6 bases, and 12 bases lay between the germline ends. This CDR3 reads CASSFLEGGEQYF. In nucleotides, the CDR3 is TGTGCCAGCAGCTTTTTAGAGGGAGGCGAGCAGTACTTC.

The chain carries TRBV11-2 and TRBJ2-2; D call uncertain. Germline V gives CDR1 SGHAT, CDR2 FQNNGV. The V end was cut by 6 bases, the J end by 1 base, with 12 bases between. The CDR3 length is 15 residues. CDR3 sequence reads: CASSFEPRNTGELFF. Here the CDR3 DNA reads TGTGCCAGCAGTTTCGAACCTAGGAACACCGGGGAGCTGTTTTTT.

This clone was seen only once. The rearrangement uses TRBV28 and TRBJ2-5, with 9 bases aligning to TRBD2. The germline V gene encodes CDR1 MDHEN and CDR2 SYDVKM. Trimming removed 5 bases from V and 5 bases from J; junction bases left unmatched: 6. The CDR3 has 14 amino acids. The CDR3 coding sequence is TGTGCCAGCAGTCCTGGCGGGAGGGGGGAGACCCAGTACTTC. This codes for CASSPGGRGETQYF.

This chain connects TRBV5-4 to TRBJ2-5, with D hard to call. The CDR3 spans 14 residues. In germline, CDR1 is SGHNT, CDR2 YYREEE (reference sequence). V lost 2 bases and J 2 bases, leaving 10 bases between the germline ends. The CDR3 DNA sequence: TGTGCCAGCAGCTTTTCAGGCGTACAAGAGACCCAGTACTTC. This gives the protein CASSFSGVQETQYF.

The chain combines TRBV7-2 with TRBJ1-2; the D gene is possibly TRBD1 (6 bases). Germline V gene data show CDR1 as SGHTA and CDR2 as FQGNSA. The CDR3 runs 13 residues. Trimming shortened V by 7 bases and J by 6 bases, and 15 bases separated the two germline ends. CDR3: CASTLSQGNGYTF. The CDR3 DNA sequence: TGTGCCAGCACCCTCTCCCAGGGGAATGGCTACACCTTC.

This sequence joins TRBV27 and TRBJ1-5; D is ambiguous. This CDR3 is built from 17 residues. V was clipped by 4 bases and J by 4 bases, with 20 bases between them. The germline V gene encodes CDR1 MNHEY and CDR2 SMNVEV (reference sequence). The CDR3 spells CASSSTPRSLANQPQHF. CDR3 DNA sequence: TGTGCCAGCAGTTCAACCCCCCGGTCCCTCGCAAATCAGCCCCAGCATTTT.

The chain couples TRBV7-2 to TRBJ1-5; TRBD1 matches 11 bases. The germline CDR1 and CDR2 sequences are SGHTA and FQGNSA. The CDR3 has 16 amino acids. V gave up 1 base and J gave up 3 bases; unmatched junction bases: 2. The DNA of the CDR3 is TGTGCCAGCAGCTTAGGGACAGGGGGCTACAATCAGCCCCAGCATTTT. Its translation: CASSLGTGGYNQPQHF.

The CDR3 is CAISESRRGNPYGYTF. CDR3 nucleotides: TGTGCCATCAGTGAGTCTCGAAGGGGAAACCCCTATGGCTACACCTTC. This chain uses TRBV10-3 with TRBJ1-2; a weak D match, TRBD1 (5 bases). Germline V gives CDR1 ENHRY, CDR2 SYGVKD. The ends were cut back, 0 bases at V and 4 bases at J, with 15 bases in the middle. The CDR3 runs 16 residues.

The chain combines TRBV7-9 with TRBJ1-4, with no clear D. Germline V lookup: CDR1 SEHNR, CDR2 FQNEAQ (reference sequence). The CDR3 consists of 14 residues. V was cut by 5 bases and J by 3 bases, with 10 bases left in between. CDR3 DNA sequence: TGTGCCAGCAGCCGGGGTCCGGCTAATGAAAAACTGTTTTTT. Translation: CASSRGPANEKLFF.

The rearrangement uses TRBV7-2 and TRBJ1-2; 7 nucleotides line up with TRBD1. This CDR3 is 14 amino acids long. J was trimmed by 4 bases and V by 5 bases; bases with no gene match: 7. Germline CDR1 and CDR2: SGHTA and FQGNSA. The CDR3 here is CASSPGTAFYGYTF. The CDR3 DNA reads TGTGCCAGCAGCCCGGGGACAGCCTTCTATGGCTACACCTTC.

This chain links TRBV7-6 with TRBJ2-3; 9 bases are a match to TRBD2. CDR1 and CDR2 from the germline V gene are SGHVS and FNYEAQ. The trim removed 1 base at V and 2 bases at J, leaving 4 bases unmatched. The CDR3 length is 16 residues. DNA of the CDR3: TGTGCCAGCAGCTTAGGCGGGGGGGCCCCCACAGATACGCAGTATTTT. It specifies CASSLGGGAPTDTQYF.

The V call is TRBV9, the J call TRBJ2-2; possible D gene TRBD1, 6 bases. V lost 0 bases to trimming and J lost 6 bases, with 6 bases between them. The CDR3 sequence is 13 residues long. The germline V gene has CDR1 SGDLS and CDR2 YYNGEE. CDR3 residues: CASSVEGAGELFF. CDR3 nucleotides: TGTGCCAGCAGCGTAGAGGGGGCCGGGGAGCTGTTTTTT.